A selection of T cell receptor beta chains follows, all from one sample in a study of blood T cell repertoires in COVID-19. Clones were sequenced by immunoSEQ multiplex PCR, and TCRdb holds only the in-frame ones, with some missing. The sample consists of about 57,000 clones, 75% to 95% of them appearing once. Sequences were obtained from peripheral blood. The receptors shown here come from a man between 60 and 70 years old with acute or convalescent COVID-19. Both conserved end residues are part of each CDR3. D genes are given only for firm matches. Clone size is stated in some rows and not others, as once, few, many or a class when expanded.

D gene: TRBD1; J gene: TRBJ2-7; clone size: medium-sized; V gene: TRBV27; CDR3 DNA: TGTGCCAGCAGTTCTCGCTCCGGGACAGGGACCGAGCAGTACTTC; CDR3 protein: CASSSRSGTGTEQYF
D gene: .; J gene: TRBJ1-5; clone size: .; V gene: TRBV6-5; CDR3 DNA: TGTGCCAGCAGCCTCGAGTGGCAGGGAGGCCAGCCCCAGCATTTT; CDR3 protein: CASSLEWQGGQPQHF
D gene: .; J gene: TRBJ1-2; clone size: .; V gene: TRBV27; CDR3 DNA: TGTGCCAGCAGTTTACGCAGGGTTGGCTATGGCTACACCTTC; CDR3 protein: CASSLRRVGYGYTF
D gene: .; J gene: TRBJ1-2; clone size: .; V gene: TRBV3-1/TRBV3-2; CDR3 DNA: TGTGCCAGCAGCCAAGATTACAGGGTAGGTGGCTACACCTTC; CDR3 protein: CASSQDYRVGGYTF
D gene: TRBD2; J gene: TRBJ2-5; clone size: once; V gene: TRBV30; CDR3 DNA: TGTGCCTGGAGGACGCGACTAGCGGGAGAAACAGAGACCCAGTACTTC; CDR3 protein: CAWRTRLAGETETQYF
D gene: TRBD2; J gene: TRBJ2-2; clone size: .; V gene: TRBV28; CDR3 DNA: TGTGCCAGCAGTCGACTAGCGTACACCGGGGAGCTGTTTTTT; CDR3 protein: CASSRLAYTGELFF
D gene: TRBD2; J gene: TRBJ2-5; clone size: .; V gene: TRBV6-2/TRBV6-3; CDR3 DNA: TGTGCCAGCAGTTACTCGAGTTTAGCGGGGTCCCAAGAGACCCAGTACTTC; CDR3 protein: CASSYSSLAGSQETQYF
D gene: TRBD1; J gene: TRBJ1-5; clone size: .; V gene: TRBV6-6; CDR3 DNA: TGTGCCAGCAGTCTCCAGACAGGGCTTAGACCGGATCAGCCCCAGCATTTT; CDR3 protein: CASSLQTGLRPDQPQHF
D gene: .; J gene: TRBJ2-7; clone size: .; V gene: TRBV19; CDR3 DNA: TGTGCCAGTCATAAACAGGGCGGACTGACGCCCTACGAGCAGTACTTC; CDR3 protein: CASHKQGGLTPYEQYF
D gene: TRBD1; J gene: TRBJ1-5; clone size: .; V gene: TRBV28; CDR3 DNA: TGTGCCAGCAGTTTAGACGGGACAGGGAAAGCCAACAATCAGCCCCAGCATTTT; CDR3 protein: CASSLDGTGKANNQPQHF
D gene: TRBD2; J gene: TRBJ2-1; clone size: .; V gene: TRBV6-4; CDR3 DNA: TGTGCCAGCAGTGCCCAAGGCTCGGGGGGTAATGAGCAGTTCTTC; CDR3 protein: CASSAQGSGGNEQFF
D gene: .; J gene: TRBJ1-3; clone size: few; V gene: TRBV30; CDR3 DNA: TGTGCCTGGACTTCTAGGGTGGGGGCCTCTGGAAACACCATATATTTT; CDR3 protein: CAWTSRVGASGNTIYF
D gene: TRBD1; J gene: TRBJ2-3; clone size: .; V gene: TRBV7-9; CDR3 DNA: TGTGCCAGCAGCTCCACCGGGACAGGGACAGATACGCAGTATTTT; CDR3 protein: CASSSTGTGTDTQYF
D gene: TRBD1; J gene: TRBJ2-7; clone size: .; V gene: TRBV9; CDR3 DNA: TGTGCCAGCAGCCCTCGGACAGGGTGGGAGCAGTACTTC; CDR3 protein: CASSPRTGWEQYF
D gene: .; J gene: TRBJ2-7; clone size: .; V gene: TRBV5-5; CDR3 DNA: TGTGCCATCCCGGACAGCCAGCACTACGAGCAGTACTTC; CDR3 protein: CAIPDSQHYEQYF
D gene: .; J gene: TRBJ2-5; clone size: .; V gene: TRBV21-1; CDR3 DNA: TGTGCCAGCCTCTGGGGGTCAGGGGGCGAAAGAGGAGAGACCCAGTACTTC; CDR3 protein: CASLWGSGGERGETQYF
D gene: TRBD2; J gene: TRBJ2-7; clone size: .; V gene: TRBV28; CDR3 DNA: TGTGCCAGCAGTTTATACACGGGACTAGCAAGCTACGAGCAGTACTTC; CDR3 protein: CASSLYTGLASYEQYF
D gene: .; J gene: TRBJ1-5; clone size: .; V gene: TRBV6-2/TRBV6-3; CDR3 DNA: TGTGCCAGCAGTCTCTCGACAGGACGACACCAGCCCCAGCATTTT; CDR3 protein: CASSLSTGRHQPQHF
D gene: .; J gene: TRBJ1-2; clone size: .; V gene: TRBV28; CDR3 DNA: TGTGCCAGCAGTTTACCACAGGATCATGGCTACACCTTC; CDR3 protein: CASSLPQDHGYTF
D gene: .; J gene: TRBJ2-3; clone size: .; V gene: TRBV6-6; CDR3 DNA: TGTGCCAGCCAAAACAGGGTCGCAGATACGCAGTATTTT; CDR3 protein: CASQNRVADTQYF
D gene: .; J gene: TRBJ2-1; clone size: .; V gene: TRBV5-1; CDR3 DNA: TGCGCCAGCAGCTGGAGCGCCTTGAGCTCCTACAATGAGCAGTTCTTC; CDR3 protein: CASSWSALSSYNEQFF
D gene: TRBD1; J gene: TRBJ1-2; clone size: .; V gene: TRBV30; CDR3 DNA: TGTGCCTGGGCGGACGAGGGGGCGAGACCCTATGGCTACACCTTC; CDR3 protein: CAWADEGARPYGYTF
D gene: TRBD1; J gene: TRBJ1-1; clone size: .; V gene: TRBV28; CDR3 DNA: TGTGCCAGCAGTCCCCGACAGGGAAGGAAGGAAGCTTTCTTT; CDR3 protein: CASSPRQGRKEAFF
D gene: .; J gene: TRBJ1-1; clone size: .; V gene: TRBV7-8; CDR3 DNA: TGTGCCTGCGTCACGGCGGTGAACACTGAAGCTTTCTTT; CDR3 protein: CACVTAVNTEAFF
D gene: .; J gene: TRBJ2-3; clone size: .; V gene: TRBV5-1; CDR3 DNA: TGCGCCAGCACCATACAGGGTACAGATACGCAGTATTTT; CDR3 protein: CASTIQGTDTQYF
D gene: .; J gene: TRBJ1-1; clone size: .; V gene: TRBV5-4; CDR3 DNA: TGTGCCAGCAGCTCCCTAGGTAGCGCTGAAGCTTTCTTT; CDR3 protein: CASSSLGSAEAFF
D gene: TRBD1; J gene: TRBJ1-1; clone size: once; V gene: TRBV11-1; CDR3 DNA: TGTGCCAGCAGCTCATCGACCGGGACAGGGGCCACTGAAGCTTTCTTT; CDR3 protein: CASSSSTGTGATEAFF
D gene: .; J gene: TRBJ2-3; clone size: .; V gene: TRBV7-7; CDR3 DNA: TGTGCTAGCAGCTTAGCTAGCCCTCCAGACGATACGCAGTATTTT; CDR3 protein: CASSLASPPDDTQYF
D gene: .; J gene: TRBJ2-2; clone size: .; V gene: TRBV11-3; CDR3 DNA: TGTGCCAGCAGCTTATCGCGCGACGGGGAGCTGTTTTTT; CDR3 protein: CASSLSRDGELFF
D gene: TRBD1; J gene: TRBJ1-1; clone size: .; V gene: TRBV19; CDR3 DNA: TGTGCCAGTAGTGTGACAGGGTCGGGGACTGAAGCTTTCTTT; CDR3 protein: CASSVTGSGTEAFF
D gene: TRBD2; J gene: TRBJ2-1; clone size: .; V gene: TRBV7-6; CDR3 DNA: TGTGCCAGCAGCACCGGGACTAGCGCTTACAATGAGCAGTTCTTC; CDR3 protein: CASSTGTSAYNEQFF
D gene: .; J gene: TRBJ2-5; clone size: .; V gene: TRBV6-2/TRBV6-3; CDR3 DNA: TGTGCCAGCAGTTACTCGACAGTAGTAGTGGAGACCCAGTACTTC; CDR3 protein: CASSYSTVVVETQYF
D gene: .; J gene: TRBJ1-4; clone size: .; V gene: TRBV28; CDR3 DNA: TGTGCCAGCAGATCCTCGGCGGGGGCCGTTAATGAAAAACTGTTTTTT; CDR3 protein: CASRSSAGAVNEKLFF
D gene: TRBD1; J gene: TRBJ1-2; clone size: .; V gene: TRBV5-1; CDR3 DNA: TGCGCCAGCAGCGCCGGACAGGGAGGCTACACCTTC; CDR3 protein: CASSAGQGGYTF
D gene: .; J gene: TRBJ2-2; clone size: .; V gene: TRBV19; CDR3 DNA: TGTGCCAGTAGTTTACAGGGTACAAACACCGGGGAGCTGTTTTTT; CDR3 protein: CASSLQGTNTGELFF
D gene: TRBD1; J gene: TRBJ2-1; clone size: .; V gene: TRBV24-1; CDR3 DNA: TGTGCCACCAGAGGGACAGGGGAAGAGGGTGAGCAGTTCTTC; CDR3 protein: CATRGTGEEGEQFF
D gene: .; J gene: TRBJ2-1; clone size: .; V gene: TRBV4-3; CDR3 DNA: TGCGCCAGCAGCCAAAGCTCTGGCGCTAGCGAGCAGTTCTTC; CDR3 protein: CASSQSSGASEQFF